This T cell receptor beta chain emerged from a study of control samples from healthy donors and cancer patients. This clone was detected only once. This CDR3 spans 15 amino acids. V was pared by 5 bases and J by 3 bases, with 9 bases of the junction left unmatched. CDR1 is MNHEY and CDR2 is SVGEGT in the germline V gene. Measured with immunoSEQ multiplex PCR; TCRdb has only the in-frame clones, and not every one. Here the sample spans some 120,000 clones, roughly 94% being singletons. V is TRBV6-2 or TRBV6-3 and J is TRBJ2-7, with 8 bases matching TRBD1. The clonotype originates from a man in his thirties or forties in good health. Sequenced material: blood. The CDR3, as DNA: TGTGCCAGCAGTATCCCGACAGGGGAGGTCTACGAGCAGTACTTC. Its protein is CASSIPTGEVYEQYF.